This T cell receptor (beta chain) derives from a study of blood T cell repertoires in COVID-19. The overall study: Acute and convalescent COVID-19 samples came from the United States, Italy and Spain. T cells, B-cell-depleted T cells, or PBMCs supplied cDNA or gDNA.

V trimming: 6 bases; J trimming: 7 bases; junction bases outside the gene matches: 8. The CDR3 covers 14 residues. Germline V CDR1 and CDR2: SNHLY, FYNNEI. Original analysis: Cell counts per sample came from amplifying reference gene primers. The repertoire was sequenced with immunoSEQ multiplex PCR; TCRdb's copy has only in-frame clones and lacks some. The V and J calls and clone size were taken over from that table, and D and trimming were inferred from the DNA. The sample carries approximately 90,000 clones, roughly 80% recorded once. The sequence derives from a man in his forties or fifties with acute or convalescent COVID-19. The genes are TRBV2 and TRBJ2-3, with 9 bases aligning to TRBD2. What was sequenced was peripheral blood. In DNA, the CDR3 is TGTGCCAGCAGAGAGGCGGGAGGGGGAAATACGCAGTATTTT. Its translation is CASREAGGGNTQYF.